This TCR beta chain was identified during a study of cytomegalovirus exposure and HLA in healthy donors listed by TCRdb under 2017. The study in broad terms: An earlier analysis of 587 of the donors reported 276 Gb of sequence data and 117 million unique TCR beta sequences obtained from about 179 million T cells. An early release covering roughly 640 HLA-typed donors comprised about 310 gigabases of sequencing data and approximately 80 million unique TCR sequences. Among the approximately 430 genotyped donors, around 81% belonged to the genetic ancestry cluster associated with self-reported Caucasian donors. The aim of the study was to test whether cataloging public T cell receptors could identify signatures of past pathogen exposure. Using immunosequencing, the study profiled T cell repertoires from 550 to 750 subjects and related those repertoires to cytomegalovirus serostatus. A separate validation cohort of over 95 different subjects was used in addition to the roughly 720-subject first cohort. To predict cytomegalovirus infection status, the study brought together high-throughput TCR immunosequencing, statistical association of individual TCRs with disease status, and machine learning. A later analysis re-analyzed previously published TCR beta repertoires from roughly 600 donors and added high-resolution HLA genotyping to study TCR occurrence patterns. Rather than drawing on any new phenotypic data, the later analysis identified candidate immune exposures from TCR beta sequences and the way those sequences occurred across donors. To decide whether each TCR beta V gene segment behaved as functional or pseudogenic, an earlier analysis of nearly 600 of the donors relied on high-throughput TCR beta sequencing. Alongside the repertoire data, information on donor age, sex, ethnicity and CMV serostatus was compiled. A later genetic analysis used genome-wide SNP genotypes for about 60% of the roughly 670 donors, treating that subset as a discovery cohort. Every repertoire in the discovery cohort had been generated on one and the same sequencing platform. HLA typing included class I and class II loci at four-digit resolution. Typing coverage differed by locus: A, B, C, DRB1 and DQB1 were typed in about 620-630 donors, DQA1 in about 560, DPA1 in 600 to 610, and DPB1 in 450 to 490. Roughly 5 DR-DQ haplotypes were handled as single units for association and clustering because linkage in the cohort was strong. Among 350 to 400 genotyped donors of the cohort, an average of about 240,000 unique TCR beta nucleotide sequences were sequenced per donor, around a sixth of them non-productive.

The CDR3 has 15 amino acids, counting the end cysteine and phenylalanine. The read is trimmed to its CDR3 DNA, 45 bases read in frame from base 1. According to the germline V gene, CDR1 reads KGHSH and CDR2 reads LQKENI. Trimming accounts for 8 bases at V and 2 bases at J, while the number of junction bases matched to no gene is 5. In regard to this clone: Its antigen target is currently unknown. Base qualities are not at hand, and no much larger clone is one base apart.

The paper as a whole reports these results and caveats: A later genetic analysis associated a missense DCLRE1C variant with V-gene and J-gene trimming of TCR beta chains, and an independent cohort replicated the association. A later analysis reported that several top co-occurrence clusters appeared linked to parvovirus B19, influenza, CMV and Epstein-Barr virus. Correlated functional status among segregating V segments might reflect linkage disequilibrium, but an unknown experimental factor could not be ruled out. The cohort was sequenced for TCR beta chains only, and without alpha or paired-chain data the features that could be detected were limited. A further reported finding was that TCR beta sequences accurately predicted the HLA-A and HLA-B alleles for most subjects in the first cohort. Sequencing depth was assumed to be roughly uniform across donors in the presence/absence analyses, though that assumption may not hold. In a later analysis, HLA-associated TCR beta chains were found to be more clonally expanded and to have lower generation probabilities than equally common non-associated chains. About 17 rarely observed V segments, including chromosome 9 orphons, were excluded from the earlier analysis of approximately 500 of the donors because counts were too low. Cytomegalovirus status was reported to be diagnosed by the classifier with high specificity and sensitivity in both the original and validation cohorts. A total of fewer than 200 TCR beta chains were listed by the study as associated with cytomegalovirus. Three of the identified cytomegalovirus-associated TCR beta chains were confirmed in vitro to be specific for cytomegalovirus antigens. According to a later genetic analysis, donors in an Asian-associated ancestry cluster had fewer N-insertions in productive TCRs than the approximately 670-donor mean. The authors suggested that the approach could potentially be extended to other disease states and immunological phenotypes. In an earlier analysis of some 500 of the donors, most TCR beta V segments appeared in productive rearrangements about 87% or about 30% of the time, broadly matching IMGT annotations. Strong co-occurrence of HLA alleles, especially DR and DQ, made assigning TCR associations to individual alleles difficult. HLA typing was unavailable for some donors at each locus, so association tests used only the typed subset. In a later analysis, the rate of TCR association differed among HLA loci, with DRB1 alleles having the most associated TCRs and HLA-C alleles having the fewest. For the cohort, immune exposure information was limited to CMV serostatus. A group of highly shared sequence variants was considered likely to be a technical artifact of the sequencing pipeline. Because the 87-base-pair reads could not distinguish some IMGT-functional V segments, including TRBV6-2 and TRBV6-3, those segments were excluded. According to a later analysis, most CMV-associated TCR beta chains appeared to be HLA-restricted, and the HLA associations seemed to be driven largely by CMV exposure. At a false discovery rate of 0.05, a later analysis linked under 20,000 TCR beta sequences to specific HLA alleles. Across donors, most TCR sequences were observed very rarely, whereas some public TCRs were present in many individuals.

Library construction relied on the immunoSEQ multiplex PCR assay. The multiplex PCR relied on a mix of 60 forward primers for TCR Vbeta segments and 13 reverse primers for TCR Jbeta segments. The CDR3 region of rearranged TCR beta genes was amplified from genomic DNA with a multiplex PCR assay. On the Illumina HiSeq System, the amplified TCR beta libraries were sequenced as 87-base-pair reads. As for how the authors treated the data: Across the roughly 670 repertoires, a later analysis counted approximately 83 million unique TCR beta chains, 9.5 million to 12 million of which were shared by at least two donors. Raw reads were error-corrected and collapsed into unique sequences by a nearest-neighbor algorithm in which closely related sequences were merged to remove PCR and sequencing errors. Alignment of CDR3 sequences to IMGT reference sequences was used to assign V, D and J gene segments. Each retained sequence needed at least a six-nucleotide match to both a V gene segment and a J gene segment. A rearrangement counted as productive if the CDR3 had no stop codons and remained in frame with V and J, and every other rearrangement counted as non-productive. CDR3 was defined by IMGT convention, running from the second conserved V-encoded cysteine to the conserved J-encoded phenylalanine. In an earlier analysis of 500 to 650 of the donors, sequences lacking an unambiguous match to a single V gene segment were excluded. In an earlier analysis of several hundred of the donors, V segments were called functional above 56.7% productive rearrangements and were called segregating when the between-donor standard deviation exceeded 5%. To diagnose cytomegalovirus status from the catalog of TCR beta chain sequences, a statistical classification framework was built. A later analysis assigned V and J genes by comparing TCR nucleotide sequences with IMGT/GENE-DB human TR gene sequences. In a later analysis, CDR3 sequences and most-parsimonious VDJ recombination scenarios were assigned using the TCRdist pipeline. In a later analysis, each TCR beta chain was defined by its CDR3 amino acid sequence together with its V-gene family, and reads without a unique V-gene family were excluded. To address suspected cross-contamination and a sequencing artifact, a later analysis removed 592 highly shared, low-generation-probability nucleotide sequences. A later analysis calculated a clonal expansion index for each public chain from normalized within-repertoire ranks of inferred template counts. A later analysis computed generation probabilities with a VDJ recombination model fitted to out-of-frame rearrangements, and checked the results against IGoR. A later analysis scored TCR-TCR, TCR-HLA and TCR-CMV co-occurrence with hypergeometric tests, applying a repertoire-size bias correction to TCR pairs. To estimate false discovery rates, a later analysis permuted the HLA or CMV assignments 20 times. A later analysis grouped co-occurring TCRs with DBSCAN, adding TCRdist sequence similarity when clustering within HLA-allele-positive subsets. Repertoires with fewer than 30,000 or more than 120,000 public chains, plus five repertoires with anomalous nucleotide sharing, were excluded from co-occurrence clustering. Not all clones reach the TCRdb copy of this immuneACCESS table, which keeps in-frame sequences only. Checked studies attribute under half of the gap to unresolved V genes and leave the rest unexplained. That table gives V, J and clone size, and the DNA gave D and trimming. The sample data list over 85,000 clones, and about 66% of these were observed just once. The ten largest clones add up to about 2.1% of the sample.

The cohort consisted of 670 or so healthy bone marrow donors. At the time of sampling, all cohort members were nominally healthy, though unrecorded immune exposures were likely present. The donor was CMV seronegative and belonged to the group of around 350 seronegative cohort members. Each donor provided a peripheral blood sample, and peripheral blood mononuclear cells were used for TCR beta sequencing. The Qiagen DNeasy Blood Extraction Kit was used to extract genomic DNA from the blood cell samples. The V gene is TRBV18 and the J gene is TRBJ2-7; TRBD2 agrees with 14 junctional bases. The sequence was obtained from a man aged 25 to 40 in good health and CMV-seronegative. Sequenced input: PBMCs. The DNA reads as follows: TGTGCCAGCACGGGACTAGCGGGGGCCACCTACGAGCAGTACTTC. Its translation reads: CASTGLAGATYEQYF.